The sequence of this TCR beta chain was determined in a study of T cell responses to AZD1222 COVID-19 vaccine. Overall study findings and caveats: Samples come after the peak T cell response, not at day 14. Donors were largely white British and mainly female; clonal diversity was possibly underestimated. Baseline serostatus was positive in only six AZD1222 recipients. Per reports, nearly half of all spike-specific TCRs target regions that are unmutated in variants.

This table comes from immunoSEQ multiplex PCR, and its TCRdb copy is limited to in-frame clones, with some not included. The sample has approximately 80,000 clones, 70% to 90% seen once. To note about this clone: The antigen remains undetermined.

The CDR3 length is 14 residues. Germline V gene lookup returns CDR1 LNHDA and CDR2 SQIVND (reference sequence). Trimming took 7 bases from V and 3 from J, leaving 15 bases between them. This TCR was recovered from an adult in good health. The rearrangement links TRBV19 to TRBJ1-2; D remains ambiguous. The input for sequencing was peripheral blood, taken on day 0 of AZD1222 vaccination. CDR3 region: CASTPALSDYGYTF. CDR3 nucleotides: TGTGCCAGTACCCCCGCCCTGAGTGACTATGGCTACACCTTC.